A selection of T cell receptor beta chains follows, all from one sample in a study of blood T cell repertoires in COVID-19. Generated by immunoSEQ multiplex PCR, the TCRdb table keeps only in-frame clones and is missing some. The data contain roughly 100,000 clones, about four fifths of them singletons. Material: peripheral blood. All receptors come from a human donor in a cohort sampled during active COVID-19. Both conserved end residues are part of each CDR3. A D gene is named only where the DNA matches it firmly. The size of a clone is reported for some rows only, either as once, few or many, or as a class for expanded clones.

v_gene,j_gene,abundance,d_gene,CDR3aa,CDR3nt
TRBV6-6,TRBJ1-5,NA,NA,CASMGGRQPQHF,TGTGCCAGCATGGGGGGGAGGCAGCCCCAGCATTTT
TRBV10-3,TRBJ1-2,NA,NA,CAIRPDSSAYGYTF,TGTGCCATCAGGCCGGACAGTTCCGCGTATGGCTACACCTTC
TRBV11-2,TRBJ2-7,NA,TRBD1,CASSLRGLSYEQYF,TGTGCCAGCAGCTTAAGGGGGCTCTCCTACGAGCAGTACTTC
TRBV4-1,TRBJ2-2,NA,NA,CASSQEAGAITGELFF,TGCGCCAGCAGCCAAGAGGCAGGGGCGATAACCGGGGAGCTGTTTTTT
TRBV20-1,TRBJ1-5,NA,TRBD1,CSASGFGDSVNQPQHF,TGCAGTGCTAGTGGCTTCGGGGACAGCGTGAATCAGCCCCAGCATTTT
TRBV28,TRBJ2-1,NA,NA,CASMNIETHNEQFF,TGTGCCAGCATGAACATCGAAACCCACAATGAGCAGTTCTTC
TRBV3-1/TRBV3-2,TRBJ2-7,NA,TRBD1,CASSQTGAEQYF,TGTGCCAGCAGCCAGACAGGGGCCGAGCAGTACTTC
TRBV4-1,TRBJ2-3,NA,NA,CASSLVEAAFTDTQYF,TGCGCCAGCAGCCTGGTGGAGGCAGCTTTCACAGATACGCAGTATTTT
TRBV4-2,TRBJ2-6,NA,NA,CASSQGSTSSGANVLTF,TGTGCCAGCAGCCAAGGGTCCACTAGCTCTGGGGCCAACGTCCTGACTTTC
TRBV29-1,TRBJ1-5,few,NA,CSAEGGEGQPQHF,TGCAGCGCCGAAGGGGGAGAGGGTCAGCCCCAGCATTTT
TRBV28,TRBJ2-7,NA,TRBD2,CASSPSGTSDYEQYF,TGTGCCAGCAGTCCATCCGGGACTAGCGACTACGAGCAGTACTTC
TRBV5-1,TRBJ1-4,NA,TRBD1,CASSAGDRTNEKLFF,TGCGCCAGCAGCGCGGGGGACAGGACAAACGAAAAACTGTTTTTT
TRBV18,TRBJ2-1,once,TRBD2,CASSPALLAGGPSEQFF,TGTGCCAGCTCACCGGCTCTACTAGCGGGAGGGCCCAGTGAGCAGTTCTTC
TRBV10-2,TRBJ1-2,few,NA,CASRGPSSYGYTF,TGCGCCAGCAGGGGGCCTTCGAGCTATGGCTACACCTTC
TRBV5-1,TRBJ2-5,NA,TRBD1,CASSFGQGAGETQYF,TGCGCCAGCAGCTTCGGACAGGGGGCAGGGGAGACCCAGTACTTC
TRBV5-6,TRBJ2-5,NA,NA,CASRQGPKETQYF,TGTGCCAGCAGGCAGGGCCCTAAAGAGACCCAGTACTTC
TRBV28,TRBJ2-7,once,TRBD1,CASSLTGQGTEQYF,TGTGCCAGCAGTTTAACGGGACAGGGGACGGAGCAGTACTTC
TRBV15,TRBJ2-5,NA,NA,CATSRLGGREETQYF,TGTGCCACCAGCAGACTCGGAGGTCGAGAAGAGACCCAGTACTTC
TRBV7-9,TRBJ2-2,NA,TRBD1,CAIDRVNTGELFF,TGTGCCATCGACAGGGTCAACACCGGGGAGCTGTTTTTT
TRBV29-1,TRBJ2-2,few,TRBD2,CSVAGLAEATGELFF,TGCAGCGTCGCGGGACTAGCGGAGGCCACCGGGGAGCTGTTTTTT
TRBV9,TRBJ2-2,NA,NA,CASSVVGRRNTGELFF,TGTGCCAGCAGCGTAGTAGGGAGGCGGAACACCGGGGAGCTGTTTTTT
TRBV7-2,TRBJ2-1,once,NA,CASSRAGLSEQFF,TGTGCCAGCAGCCGCGCCGGACTTTCTGAGCAGTTCTTC
TRBV28,TRBJ1-3,NA,NA,CASSFFGGVHSGNTIYF,TGTGCCAGCAGTTTCTTTGGGGGGGTTCACTCTGGAAACACCATATATTTT
TRBV9,TRBJ2-7,NA,TRBD2,CASSVGGLAAYEQYF,TGTGCCAGCAGCGTAGGCGGACTAGCGGCCTACGAGCAGTACTTC
TRBV5-4,TRBJ1-6,NA,NA,CASSLGLGHNNSPLHF,TGTGCCAGCAGCTTGGGGTTGGGACACAATAATTCACCCCTCCACTTT
TRBV7-2,TRBJ2-7,many,NA,CASSVARGDEQYF,TGTGCCAGCAGCGTAGCCAGGGGGGACGAGCAGTACTTC
TRBV19,TRBJ2-7,NA,NA,CASSIGYRVGGGEQYF,TGTGCCAGTAGTATAGGATACAGGGTCGGAGGTGGCGAGCAGTACTTC
TRBV11-2,TRBJ2-7,NA,TRBD2,CASSLDSSGIYEQYF,TGTGCCAGCAGCTTAGATTCAAGCGGGATCTACGAGCAGTACTTC
TRBV4-1,TRBJ2-7,NA,TRBD2,CASSLLPGLAGPYEQYF,TGCGCCAGCAGCCTCCTCCCTGGACTAGCGGGCCCTTACGAGCAGTACTTC
TRBV7-2,TRBJ1-5,NA,NA,CASTGDGGKPQHF,TGTGCCAGCACCGGGGATGGCGGCAAGCCCCAGCATTTT
TRBV18,TRBJ2-3,NA,TRBD2,CAFWGGGDTDTQYF,TGTGCCTTTTGGGGGGGAGGGGACACAGATACGCAGTATTTT
TRBV10-3,TRBJ2-6,NA,NA,CAIRKSGTLRDGANVLTF,TGTGCCATCAGGAAGTCCGGGACCCTGCGGGATGGGGCCAACGTCCTGACTTTC
TRBV11-2,TRBJ2-7,NA,NA,CASSPARRAGEQYF,TGTGCCAGCAGCCCTGCGAGAAGGGCGGGAGAGCAGTACTTC
TRBV6-1,TRBJ2-5,NA,TRBD1,CASSARGQGVEETQYF,TGTGCCAGCAGTGCAAGGGGACAGGGGGTAGAGGAGACCCAGTACTTC
TRBV9,TRBJ2-5,NA,NA,CASSVDVRQETQYF,TGTGCCAGCAGCGTAGATGTCCGGCAAGAGACCCAGTACTTC
TRBV19,TRBJ1-5,NA,NA,CASSIFSQPQHF,TGTGCCAGTAGTATTTTTAGTCAGCCCCAGCATTTT
TRBV5-1,TRBJ2-6,few,NA,CASREVSGANVLTF,TGCGCCAGCAGAGAGGTCTCTGGGGCCAACGTCCTGACTTTC
TRBV20-1,TRBJ2-5,NA,NA,CSARDRETQYF,TGCAGTGCTAGAGATCGAGAGACCCAGTACTTC
TRBV30,TRBJ2-7,few,NA,CAWSRGSYEQYF,TGTGCCTGGAGTCGAGGTTCCTACGAGCAGTACTTC
TRBV5-1,TRBJ2-7,NA,NA,CASRSGFRQAF,TGCGCCAGCAGAAGCGGGTTCAGACAAGCCTTC
TRBV5-6,TRBJ2-7,NA,NA,CASSRPAWRGHKQYF,TGTGCCAGCAGCCGCCCTGCGTGGAGGGGGCATAAGCAGTACTTC
TRBV6-5,TRBJ2-6,once,NA,CASSLRSGANVLTF,TGTGCCAGCAGCCTTCGGTCTGGGGCCAACGTCCTGACTTTC
TRBV5-1,TRBJ2-7,NA,NA,CASSPSQGGTYEQYF,TGCGCCAGCAGCCCTTCTCAGGGGGGTACCTACGAGCAGTACTTC
TRBV19,TRBJ1-3,once,NA,CASTPEGSSGNTIYF,TGTGCCAGTACCCCGGAGGGAAGCTCTGGAAACACCATATATTTT
TRBV18,TRBJ2-2,once,NA,CASSPHTAGELFF,TGTGCCAGCTCACCCCATACAGCAGGGGAGCTGTTTTTT
TRBV6-5,TRBJ2-3,NA,NA,CASKDTSTDTQYF,TGTGCCAGCAAGGACACAAGCACAGATACGCAGTATTTT